The 9 T cell receptor beta chains below come from one sample, sequenced in a study of shared clonotypes between healthy human individuals. Generated by immunoSEQ multiplex PCR, the TCRdb table keeps only in-frame clones and is missing some. The sample has approximately 700,000 clones; around 78% are singletons. Sequencing was carried out using memory CD4+ T cells sorted from blood. Specified subset: CD45RA-negative fraction. The receptor source for this set is a woman aged 25 to 39 in good health.

This chain's CDR3 is CASSSPWGLNQPQHF. CDR3 bases: TGTGCCAGCAGTTCCCCTTGGGGGTTAAATCAGCCCCAGCATTTT. V is TRBV28 and J is TRBJ1-5; tentatively, D is TRBD1 (5 bases). CDR3 length equals 15 residues. Germline assignment: CDR1 MDHEN and CDR2 SYDVKM. V lost 4 bases to trimming and J lost 4 bases, with 14 bases between them.

The J gene is TRBJ2-7, the V gene TRBV2; 8 bases fit TRBD1. V lost 0 bases, J lost 3 bases, and 4 bases stayed unmatched. Germline assignment: CDR1 SNHLY and CDR2 FYNNEI. The CDR3 is made up of 15 amino acids. DNA of the CDR3: TGTGCCAGCAGTGAAGCCCAGGGGGCGTTCTACGAGCAGTACTTC. It translates to CASSEAQGAFYEQYF.

The rearrangement joins TRBV7-9 to TRBJ2-3; D tentatively fits TRBD1 or TRBD2 (5 bases each). CDR3 length: 16 residues. V lost 5 bases and J 2 bases, leaving 17 bases between the germline ends. Germline values: CDR1 SEHNR, CDR2 FQNEAQ (reference sequence). This CDR3 reads CASSRTLRGLTDTQYF. In DNA form, the CDR3 reads TGTGCCAGCAGCCGAACCCTCCGGGGCCTCACAGATACGCAGTATTTT. The full variable domain, with the rest looked up from reference TRBV7-9 and TRBJ2-3, is DTGVSQNPRHKITKRGQNVTFRCDPISEHNRLYWYRQTLGQGPEFLTYFQNEAQLEKSRLLSDRFSAERPKGSFSTLEIQRTEQGDSAMYLCASSRTLRGLTDTQYFGPGTRLTVL.

This clone was counted once. The chain is built from TRBV6-1 and TRBJ2-7, with 9 bases aligning to TRBD2. V was pared by 11 bases and J by 3 bases, with 14 bases of the junction left unmatched. The germline gives CDR1 MNHNS, CDR2 SASEGT. The CDR3 consists of 15 residues. The CDR3 loop reads CAVSLIAGEFYEQYF. The CDR3 nucleotides read TGTGCCGTAAGCCTTATAGCGGGAGAATTCTACGAGCAGTACTTC.

In this sample, this clone turned up once. Additional DNA sequences in this sample encode the identical CDR3. The chain combines TRBV28 with TRBJ2-6; no definite D call. The germline gives CDR1 MDHEN, CDR2 SYDVKM. The CDR3 is 14 amino acids. Trimming stripped 6 bases from V and 0 bases from J, with 6 bases between. The CDR3 region is CASRKNSGANVLTF. CDR3 bases: TGTGCCAGCAGGAAGAACTCTGGGGCCAACGTCCTGACTTTC.

The V gene is TRBV6-1, the J gene TRBJ2-7, with 9 bases matching TRBD2. V trimming: 7 bases; J trimming: 5 bases; junction bases outside the gene matches: 3. Germline values: CDR1 MNHNS, CDR2 SASEGT. This CDR3 is 12 amino acids long. The CDR3 spells CASKGTSNEQYF. DNA for the CDR3: TGTGCCAGCAAGGGGACTAGCAACGAGCAGTACTTC.

The chain carries TRBV19 and TRBJ1-5; D is undetermined. Trimming stripped 4 bases from V and 0 bases from J, with 16 bases between. This CDR3 comprises 17 residues. CDR1 LNHDA and CDR2 SQIVND come from the germline V gene (reference sequence). The CDR3 nucleotides read TGTGCCAGTAGTACAAAGTTTCGGGGAGTTAGCAATCAGCCCCAGCATTTT. It specifies CASSTKFRGVSNQPQHF. The entire variable domain, with the rest obtained from reference TRBV19 and TRBJ1-5, is as follows: DGGITQSPKYLFRKEGQNVTLSCEQNLNHDAMYWYRQDPGQGLRLIYYSQIVNDFQKGDIAEGYSVSREKKESFPLTVTSAQKNPTAFYLCASSTKFRGVSNQPQHFGDGTRLSIL.

The chain links TRBV27 to TRBJ2-7; the match to TRBD2 covers 7 bases. CDR1 is MNHEY and CDR2 is SMNVEV in the germline V gene (reference sequence). V shed 1 base, J shed 4 bases, and the junction held 13 bases outside the gene matches. The CDR3 runs 17 residues. CDR3 coding DNA: TGTGCCAGCAGTTTATATTTTTCCGGCGGGAGTTCGTACGAGCAGTACTTC. Its translation: CASSLYFSGGSSYEQYF.

The chain has TRBV4-2 and TRBJ2-1; 9 bases agree with TRBD2. CDR1 and CDR2 (germline): LGHNA, YNFKEQ. This CDR3 is built from 17 residues. Unmatched junction bases numbered 5, after V lost 1 base and J lost 1 base. The CDR3 bases are TGTGCCAGCAGCCAAGGGGCGGGGGGGAGATCCTACAATGAGCAGTTCTTC. This codes for CASSQGAGGRSYNEQFF.